This is a list of T cell receptor beta chains from one sample in a study of blood T cell repertoires in COVID-19. Generated by immunoSEQ multiplex PCR, the TCRdb table keeps only in-frame clones and is missing some. Among fewer than 45,000 clones listed, roughly 90% were seen once. Material: peripheral blood. The receptors were gathered from a man in his 60s with active or convalescent COVID-19. Both conserved end residues are part of each CDR3. D genes are given only for firm matches. Clone sizes are given selectively: once, few, many, or a class where the clone is expanded.

>TRBJ1-2|TRBD1|-|TRBV4-2
TGTGCCAGCAGCCAAGATACCCGGGACAGGGGGGGCCGAGGCTATGGCTACACCTTC
CASSQDTRDRGGRGYGYTF
>TRBJ2-2|-|-|TRBV6-5
TGTGCCAGCAGTTACTCGACAGGGAACACCGGGGAGCTGTTTTTT
CASSYSTGNTGELFF
>TRBJ1-2|TRBD1|-|TRBV10-3
TGTGCCATCAGCCGGGACAGGGAAAGAGGCTACACCTTC
CAISRDRERGYTF
>TRBJ1-1|TRBD1|-|TRBV19
TGTGCCAGTAGTCCACGTCGACAGGGCCGCACTGAAGCTTTCTTT
CASSPRRQGRTEAFF
>TRBJ1-6|-|-|TRBV5-6
TGTGCCAGCAGCTTGTCGGGGAGTGGCTCCTATAATTCACCCCTCCACTTT
CASSLSGSGSYNSPLHF
>TRBJ1-5|TRBD1|once|TRBV19
TGTGCCAGTAGCCAGACAGGGTCATATAGCAATCAGCCCCAGCATTTT
CASSQTGSYSNQPQHF
>TRBJ1-3|-|-|TRBV11-3
TGTGCCAGCAGCCCCCGGAGGGGAGGACCCACCATATATTTT
CASSPRRGGPTIYF
>TRBJ2-3|TRBD1|once|TRBV4-3
TGCGCCAGCAGCCAAGCAGGGGGAGATACGCAGTATTTT
CASSQAGGDTQYF
>TRBJ2-2|-|-|TRBV11-1
TGTGCCAGCAGCTTATATGGGGGCCGGAACACCGGGGAGCTGTTTTTT
CASSLYGGRNTGELFF
>TRBJ1-1|TRBD1|-|TRBV4-2
TGTGCCAGCAGCCAAGCTCAGGGGGACACTGAAGCTTTCTTT
CASSQAQGDTEAFF
>TRBJ2-7|-|-|TRBV10-3
TGTGCCATCAGTGAAAGTGGGGGCCAGGGGAACGAGCAGTACTTC
CAISESGGQGNEQYF
>TRBJ1-2|-|-|TRBV14
TGTGCCAGCAGAGTACGCAGTGTGCTTGGCTACACCTTC
CASRVRSVLGYTF
>TRBJ2-1|TRBD2|-|TRBV9
TGTGCCAGCAGCGCCCCGGAAGGTCTAGCGGGAGACGGTGAGCAGTTCTTC
CASSAPEGLAGDGEQFF
>TRBJ1-1|TRBD1|-|TRBV5-1
TGTGCCAGCAGCTCCGGACAGGGACACACTGAAGCTTTCTTT
CASSSGQGHTEAFF
>TRBJ1-1|-|-|TRBV24-1
TGTGCCACCAGTGATCAAGGGAGGTTGAACACTGAAGCTTTCTTT
CATSDQGRLNTEAFF
>TRBJ2-5|TRBD2|-|TRBV18
TGTGCCAGCTCCGGACTAGCGGTGGAGACCCAGTACTTC
CASSGLAVETQYF
>TRBJ2-7|-|-|TRBV5-1
TGCGCCAGCAGCTTGCCCCCCGGCGGTTCCTCCTACGAGCAGTACTTC
CASSLPPGGSSYEQYF
>TRBJ1-2|TRBD1|-|TRBV10-3
TGTGCCATCAGCGACCTAGGACAGGGGGTTGGTGATGGCTACACCTTC
CAISDLGQGVGDGYTF
>TRBJ1-1|-|-|TRBV5-1
TGCGCCAGCAGCAAGGGACTCGTGGGAGCGAACACTGAAGCTTTCTTT
CASSKGLVGANTEAFF
>TRBJ2-3|TRBD2|-|TRBV6-6
TGTGCCAGCAGTCGACTAGCGGGAGGGGAGGCGGATACGCAGTATTTT
CASSRLAGGEADTQYF
>TRBJ1-2|-|-|TRBV20-1
TGCAGTGCTGAGGACTCTGGCTACACCTTC
CSAEDSGYTF
>TRBJ2-5|TRBD1|once|TRBV6-5
TGTGCCAGCAGGAAGACAGGGGGATCGGGAGAGACCCAGTACTTC
CASRKTGGSGETQYF
>TRBJ1-4|-|once|TRBV6-5
TGTGCCAGCATCGGACGGGGAGATAATGAAAAACTGTTTTTT
CASIGRGDNEKLFF
>TRBJ1-1|-|-|TRBV29-1
TGCAGCGTTTCGGTGCGTGGGGGGAGGGCCGCCTTAATGAACACTGAAGCTTTCTTT
CSVSVRGGRAALMNTEAFF
>TRBJ2-1|TRBD2|-|TRBV3-1/TRBV3-2
TGTGCCAGCAGCCAAGGCGGGAGGGCCTCGAGTGAGCAGTTCTTC
CASSQGGRASSEQFF
>TRBJ2-7|-|-|TRBV20-1
TGCAGTGTTCTCCTTGAACAGGGTGATTACTTC
CSVLLEQGDYF
>TRBJ2-1|-|-|TRBV7-3
TGTGCCAGCAGCTTAGGCAGTTACAATGAGCAGTTCTTC
CASSLGSYNEQFF
>TRBJ2-6|-|-|TRBV5-1
TGCGCCAGCAGCTTACAAACTGGGGCCAACGTCCTGACTTTC
CASSLQTGANVLTF
>TRBJ2-5|-|-|TRBV12-5
TGTGCTAGTGGTTTGGGGACCGGGACACCAGAAGAGACCCAGTACTTC
CASGLGTGTPEETQYF
>TRBJ1-4|TRBD1|-|TRBV4-3
TGCGCCAGCAGCCAAGGGACAGGGGGTGGAGAAAAACTGTTTTTT
CASSQGTGGGEKLFF
>TRBJ2-1|TRBD2|-|TRBV7-2
TGTGCCAGCCAGAGCGGGAGGGTTTACAATGAGCAGTTCTTC
CASQSGRVYNEQFF
>TRBJ1-1|-|-|TRBV12-5
TGTGCTAGTGGTTTGGTACGGGGGAAAGCTGACACTGAAGCTTTCTTT
CASGLVRGKADTEAFF
>TRBJ1-1|-|-|TRBV29-1
TGCAGCGCCATGGGACTCCTGAGGACTGAAGCTTTCTTT
CSAMGLLRTEAFF
>TRBJ1-1|TRBD1|-|TRBV5-6
TGTGCCAGCAGCCATCCGACAGGGGGTGTCACTGAAGCTTTCTTT
CASSHPTGGVTEAFF
>TRBJ1-1|-|-|TRBV12-3/TRBV12-4
TGTGCCAGCAGCCCGGCGGGGGGCACTGAAGCTTTCTTT
CASSPAGGTEAFF
>TRBJ1-4|-|once|TRBV28
TGTGCCAGCAGAATCGGAGGGGAAACAACTAATGAAAAACTGTTTTTT
CASRIGGETTNEKLFF
>TRBJ1-5|-|once|TRBV12-5
TGTGCTAGTGGTTTGCCGTTGCACAGGGATAGCAATCAGCCCCAGCATTTT
CASGLPLHRDSNQPQHF
>TRBJ2-2|TRBD2|-|TRBV15
TGTGCCACCAGCAGAGAGGGAAGCGGGGGACTTGGTGGCGGGGAGCTGTTTTTT
CATSREGSGGLGGGELFF
>TRBJ1-1|-|-|TRBV2
TGTGCCAGCAGTTATGGGGGAGGGACTGAAGCTTTCTTT
CASSYGGGTEAFF
>TRBJ2-7|-|few|TRBV7-9
TGTGCCAGTGTCGGTCCTCCGAGCTCCTACGAGCAGTACTTC
CASVGPPSSYEQYF
>TRBJ1-1|-|once|TRBV2
TGTGCCAGCAGGAGGGGACACTCGAACACTGAAGCTTTCTTT
CASRRGHSNTEAFF
>TRBJ2-5|-|once|TRBV9
TGTGCCAGCAGCGCTGGGACGCCAGTTGGGAGGGAGACCCAGTACTTC
CASSAGTPVGRETQYF
>TRBJ1-5|-|-|TRBV25-1
TGTGCCAGCAGTGATCCGGGTTTGAATCAGCCCCAGCATTTT
CASSDPGLNQPQHF
>TRBJ2-7|TRBD2|-|TRBV6-2/TRBV6-3
TGTGCCAGCAGTTACTCGTGGCGGGGTAGCGGGCCCATCCAGTCCTACGAGCAGTACTTC
CASSYSWRGSGPIQSYEQYF
>TRBJ1-5|-|-|TRBV5-6
TGTGCCAGCAGCTGGAGGGCCGATCAGCCCCAGCATTTT
CASSWRADQPQHF
>TRBJ2-1|-|-|TRBV9
TGTGCCAGCAGCGTTTCTCTGGACAGCTACAATGAGCAGTTCTTC
CASSVSLDSYNEQFF
>TRBJ1-5|-|once|TRBV4-1
TGCGCCAGCAGCCAAGGGTGGCCCGAGGCTCAGCCCCAGCATTTT
CASSQGWPEAQPQHF
>TRBJ1-3|-|-|TRBV9
TGTGCCAGCAGCCCGCGGGGAAACACCATATATTTT
CASSPRGNTIYF
>TRBJ1-6|-|-|TRBV20-1
TGCAGTGCTAGTTTACGGAATTCACCCCTCCACTTT
CSASLRNSPLHF
>TRBJ2-5|-|-|TRBV27
TGTGCCAGCGTGACAGGCCCCCGCCAAGGAACCCAGTACTTC
CASVTGPRQGTQYF
>TRBJ2-7|TRBD2|-|TRBV28
TGTGCCAGCAGTTTATCGGTAGGGGCTAGCGGGGTTCTTAGCTCCTACGAGCAGTACTTC
CASSLSVGASGVLSSYEQYF
>TRBJ2-3|-|-|TRBV5-4
TGTGCCAGCAGCTTGGGCGGATCTAGCACAGATACGCAGTATTTT
CASSLGGSSTDTQYF
>TRBJ1-6|TRBD1|-|TRBV19
TGTGCCAGTAGTATAGAACGACGGACAGGGAGGGATTCACCCCTCCACTTT
CASSIERRTGRDSPLHF
>TRBJ2-2|TRBD2|-|TRBV9
TGTGCCAGCACGCCGGGACTAGCCACCGGGGAGCTGTTTTTT
CASTPGLATGELFF
>TRBJ1-6|TRBD1|-|TRBV27
TGTGCCAGCAGTCGATATACGGGACAGGTGGCTTCACCCCTCCACTTT
CASSRYTGQVASPLHF
>TRBJ1-4|TRBD1|-|TRBV5-4
TGTGCCAGCAGCTCGACAGGGGGGAGTGAAAAACTGTTTTTT
CASSSTGGSEKLFF
>TRBJ2-7|-|-|TRBV2
TGTGCCAGCAGTGTGACAGCGATACCGTACGAGCAGTACTTC
CASSVTAIPYEQYF
>TRBJ2-3|TRBD1|-|TRBV4-2
TGTGCCAGCAGCCAAGTGGCAGGGGGCCGGGATACGCAGTATTTT
CASSQVAGGRDTQYF
>TRBJ2-1|TRBD2|once|TRBV18
TGTGCCAGCTCACCACCGAGGGGGACTAGCGGTCCCTCAAGCTCCTACAATGAGCAGTTCTTC
CASSPPRGTSGPSSSYNEQFF